Below, 27 T cell receptor beta chains from the same sample are listed, as sequenced in a study of blood T cell repertoires in COVID-19 (dated by TCRdb to the early 2020s). The library came from the immunoSEQ multiplex PCR assay. The clones in this table, taken by TCRdb from immuneACCESS, are in-frame only. Not every clone is retained; where verified, under half of the shortfall comes from an unresolved V gene, and the cause of the rest is unknown. This sample holds approximately 500,000 clones; approximately 88% were observed only once. In total, the top ten clones hold 1.8% of the sample. Sequencing was performed on PBMCs or T cells enriched from blood (not recorded which). Receptors were obtained from a woman aged 35 to 49 who had recovered from COVID-19.

The V gene is TRBV6-1, the J gene TRBJ2-1; D perhaps matches TRBD1 (5 bases). There are 16 residues in the CDR3. V was cut by 4 bases and J by 4 bases, with 17 bases left in between. The V gene's germline CDR1 is MNHNS and CDR2 SASEGT. CDR3 protein: CASSAQPLGAYNEQFF. The CDR3 region has the DNA TGTGCCAGCAGTGCCCAACCTTTAGGGGCGTACAATGAGCAGTTCTTC.

The V gene is TRBV29-1, the J gene TRBJ1-1; 9 positions match TRBD1. Germline V lookup: CDR1 SQVTM, CDR2 ANQGSEA. The CDR3 contains 15 residues. Losses at the gene ends were 4 bases for V and 0 bases for J; bases not matched to a gene: 6. CDR3: CSVVGQGRLNTEAFF. Here the CDR3 DNA reads TGCAGCGTTGTGGGACAGGGAAGGTTGAACACTGAAGCTTTCTTT.

The chain is built from TRBV27 and TRBJ1-1; the D gene is possibly TRBD1 (6 bases). Per the germline V gene, CDR1 is MNHEY and CDR2 is SMNVEV (reference sequence). Trimming left V 1 base short and J 1 base short, with 13 bases between. The CDR3 consists of 16 residues. The CDR3 sequence: CASSLWRGGANTEAFF. The CDR3 coding sequence is TGTGCCAGCAGTTTATGGCGCGGGGGCGCGAACACTGAAGCTTTCTTT.

The chain uses TRBV15 and TRBJ2-1; a possible D gene is TRBD1 (6 bases). CDR1 and CDR2 from the germline V gene are LNHNV and YYDKDF (reference sequence). This CDR3 spans 16 amino acids. V shed 2 bases and J shed 8 bases, with 19 bases lying between them. The DNA of the CDR3 is TGTGCCACCAGCAGACAAGCAGGGCCAGGGGTGTATGAGCAGTTCTTC. It encodes CATSRQAGPGVYEQFF. The full variable domain, with the rest looked up from reference TRBV15 and TRBJ2-1, is DAMVIQNPRYQVTQFGKPVTLSCSQTLNHNVMYWYQQKSSQAPKLLFHYYDKDFNNEADTPDNFQSRRPNTSFCFLDIRSPGLGDTAMYLCATSRQAGPGVYEQFFGPGTRLTVL.

This chain links TRBV6-1 with TRBJ1-1, with a tentative D call TRBD1 (6 bases). V gave up 2 bases and J gave up 2 bases, with 21 bases separating them. Per the germline V gene, CDR1 is MNHNS and CDR2 is SASEGT. The CDR3 contains 18 residues. CDR3 region: CASSEKSGVRGGNTEAFF. DNA for the CDR3: TGTGCCAGCAGTGAAAAGTCAGGGGTAAGGGGGGGAAACACTGAAGCTTTCTTT.

This clone was picked up one time. The V and J genes are TRBV10-2 and TRBJ1-2; 9 positions match TRBD1. Trimming cost V 2 bases and J 6 bases; bases outside gene matches: 4. The CDR3 loop spans 14 amino acids. CDR1 and CDR2 (germline): WSHSY, SAAADI. In nucleotides, the CDR3 is TGCGCCAGCAGTGAGGGACAGGGGCGTCATGGCTACACCTTC. Its translation is CASSEGQGRHGYTF.

The chain joins TRBV5-6 to TRBJ1-2, with 8 bases identical to TRBD1. There are 13 residues in the CDR3. V lost 0 bases to trimming and J lost 6 bases; unmatched junction nucleotides: 1. CDR1 is SGHDT and CDR2 is YYEEEE in the germline V gene. The CDR3 DNA reads TGTGCCAGCAGCTTGGGGGACAGGAATGGCTACACCTTC. Its protein product is CASSLGDRNGYTF.

The rearrangement links TRBV7-9 to TRBJ1-3; D unresolved. Germline V lookup: CDR1 SEHNR, CDR2 FQNEAQ (reference sequence). V lost 2 bases and J 5 bases, leaving 22 bases between the germline ends. The CDR3 length is 18 residues. The CDR3 loop is CASSLRSELGSSRNTIYF. CDR3 DNA sequence: TGTGCCAGCAGCTTAAGGTCGGAACTAGGTTCTTCGAGAAACACCATATATTTT.

The chain recombines TRBV6-4 with TRBJ1-1; D possibly corresponds to TRBD1 (5 bases). Trimming cost V 6 bases and J 0 bases, with 11 bases left between them. CDR3 length: 14 residues. Germline CDR1 MRHNA, CDR2 SNTAGT. CDR3 region: CASRPGLMNTEAFF. CDR3 nucleotides: TGTGCCAGCAGACCGGGACTCATGAACACTGAAGCTTTCTTT.

This chain uses TRBV10-3 with TRBJ2-1; the match to TRBD2 covers 14 bases. The V gene end was trimmed by 6 bases and the J gene end by 9 bases; junction bases not matched to a gene: 10. Germline CDR1 ENHRY, CDR2 SYGVKD. The CDR3 covers 16 residues. In DNA form, the CDR3 reads TGTGCCATCAGCGATCCGGGACTAGCGGGAGAGGTTGAGCAGTTCTTC. This sequence encodes CAISDPGLAGEVEQFF.

The CDR3 is CASSLVAGGNEKLFF. The CDR3 nucleotides are TGTGCCAGCAGCTTAGTGGCAGGGGGTAATGAAAAACTGTTTTTT. The chain employs TRBV11-2 and TRBJ1-4; 7 bases match TRBD1. V was pared by 1 base and J by 4 bases, with 3 bases of the junction left unmatched. CDR3 length: 15 amino acids. Germline CDR1 is SGHAT and CDR2 is FQNNGV.

This rearrangement joins TRBV4-3 to TRBJ1-3; no firm D call. Germline assignment: CDR1 LGHNA and CDR2 YSLEER. V lost 1 base and J lost 4, with 5 bases in between. The CDR3 is 13 amino acids. CDR3 DNA sequence: TGCGCCAGCAGCCAAGGTGAGGGAAACACCATATATTTT. Residues: CASSQGEGNTIYF.

The rearrangement joins TRBV2 to TRBJ2-5, with 11 bases lining up with TRBD2. Germline assignment: CDR1 SNHLY and CDR2 FYNNEI. This CDR3 contains 16 residues. V gave up 4 bases and J gave up 4 bases; unmatched junction bases: 8. The CDR3 sequence is CASSATSGGPGETQYF. The CDR3 bases are TGTGCCAGCAGTGCTACTAGCGGGGGCCCGGGAGAGACCCAGTACTTC.

There are many counts of this clone. The same CDR3 also results from other DNA sequences found in this sample. V gene TRBV6-5 combines with J gene TRBJ1-1; no reliable D call. V lost 2 bases to trimming and J lost 1 base, with 2 bases between them. This CDR3 contains 12 residues. Germline CDR1 MNHEY, CDR2 SVGAGI. The CDR3 loop reads CASSYRNTEAFF. The CDR3, as DNA: TGTGCCAGCAGTTACCGGAACACTGAAGCTTTCTTT.

V gene TRBV25-1 combines with J gene TRBJ2-3; 7 nucleotides align to TRBD2. The length of the CDR3 is 14 residues. Germline V lookup: CDR1 MGHDK, CDR2 SYGVNS. V gave up 2 bases and J gave up 1 base; unmatched junction bases: 0. For the CDR3, the DNA is TGTGCCAGCAGTGAAAGCGGGGGCACAGATACGCAGTATTTT. Residues: CASSESGGTDTQYF.

The V call is TRBV18, the J call TRBJ2-1; 10 bases fit TRBD2. Germline-derived CDR1 and CDR2 are KGHSH and LQKENI. J gave up 5 bases and V 3 bases, and 4 bases lay outside the gene matches. The CDR3 has 15 amino acids. For the CDR3, the DNA is TGTGCCAGCTCACCGCTAGCGGGAGCGGACAATGAGCAGTTCTTC. It codes for CASSPLAGADNEQFF.

This sequence joins TRBV5-1 and TRBJ2-3; D is perhaps TRBD1 (7 bases). Per the germline V gene, CDR1 is SGHRS and CDR2 is YFSETQ. Trimming removed 0 bases from V and 4 bases from J, with 12 bases in between. The CDR3 consists of 15 residues. The CDR3 loop is CASSLGGRGADTQYF. The CDR3 DNA is TGCGCCAGCAGCTTGGGTGGCAGGGGGGCAGATACGCAGTATTTT. The variable domain in full, completed from reference TRBV5-1 and TRBJ2-3, reads KAGVTQTPRYLIKTRGQQVTLSCSPISGHRSVSWYQQTPGQGLQFLFEYFSETQRNKGNFPGRFSGRQFSNSRSEMNVSTLELGDSALYLCASSLGGRGADTQYFGPGTRLTVL.

This sequence joins TRBV29-1 and TRBJ2-5; tentative D call: TRBD2 (5 bases). V was cut by 6 bases and J by 2 bases, with 10 bases left in between. The CDR3 extends over 12 amino acids. Germline V gene lookup returns CDR1 SQVTM and CDR2 ANQGSEA. CDR3 amino acids: CSVRLPQETQYF. The CDR3 nucleotides are TGCAGCGTGCGACTACCACAAGAGACCCAGTACTTC. Supplemented by reference TRBV29-1 and TRBJ2-5, the full variable domain reads SAVISQKPSRDICQRGTSLTIQCQVDSQVTMMFWYRQQPGQSLTLIATANQGSEATYESGFVIDKFPISRPNLTFSTLTVSNMSPEDSSIYLCSVRLPQETQYFGPGTRLLVL.

This rearrangement joins TRBV10-1 to TRBJ2-3; D may be TRBD2 (5 bases). Per germline, CDR1 WNHNN and CDR2 SYGVQD (reference sequence). V was trimmed by 3 bases and J by 2 bases, leaving 15 bases between them. CDR3 length: 16 amino acids. In nucleotides, the CDR3 is TGCGCCAGCAGTGACGGAAGCGGCGGATCCACAGATACGCAGTATTTT. Protein product: CASSDGSGGSTDTQYF.

V gene TRBV7-6 combines with J gene TRBJ1-1, with TRBD1 matching 9 bases. Looked up from germline, CDR1 is SGHVS and CDR2 is FNYEAQ. CDR3 size: 14 residues. The J segment lost 4 bases and the V segment lost 4 bases, leaving 4 bases of the junction unmatched. The CDR3 DNA reads TGTGCCAGCAGCTCAGGGGACAGGGCCACTGAAGCTTTCTTT. It translates to CASSSGDRATEAFF.

V is TRBV5-4 and J is TRBJ1-2; D is perhaps TRBD1 (6 bases). CDR3 length: 13 residues. Germline CDR1 is SGHNT and CDR2 is YYREEE (reference sequence). Trimming cost V 2 bases and J 2 bases, with 7 bases left between them. In DNA, the CDR3 is TGTGCCAGCAGCTTCGGGACAAACTATGGCTACACCTTC. It translates to CASSFGTNYGYTF.

This clone was seen only a few times. The CDR3 region has the DNA TGCGCCAGCAGCCAGGGACTAGCGGGGGACACCGGGGAGCTGTTTTTT. Protein sequence: CASSQGLAGDTGELFF. The chain links TRBV5-1 to TRBJ2-2, with TRBD2 matching over 14 bases. This CDR3 has 16 amino acids. The germline V gene encodes CDR1 SGHRS and CDR2 YFSETQ. V lost 4 bases and J lost 3; bases outside the gene matches: 2.

The V gene is TRBV15, the J gene TRBJ2-3; D call uncertain. The CDR3 contains 13 residues. Germline lookup yields CDR1 LNHNV and CDR2 YYDKDF (reference sequence). Trimming left V 8 bases short and J 1 base short, with 10 bases between. This CDR3 reads CATLSVGTDTQYF. The CDR3 nucleotides are TGTGCCACCCTCAGTGTCGGCACAGATACGCAGTATTTT. Combining the CDR3 with reference TRBV15 and TRBJ2-3 gives the whole variable domain DAMVIQNPRYQVTQFGKPVTLSCSQTLNHNVMYWYQQKSSQAPKLLFHYYDKDFNNEADTPDNFQSRRPNTSFCFLDIRSPGLGDTAMYLCATLSVGTDTQYFGPGTRLTVL.

This chain joins TRBV4-2 and TRBJ2-7; D is uncertain. Germline CDR1 and CDR2: LGHNA and YNFKEQ. The CDR3 runs 17 residues. Trimming shortened V by 2 bases and J by 7 bases, and 24 bases separated the two germline ends. The CDR3 region is CASSQTNVRFQVAEQYF. The CDR3 DNA reads as TGTGCCAGCAGCCAAACGAATGTACGTTTCCAGGTCGCAGAGCAGTACTTC.

This chain joins TRBV28 and TRBJ1-5; D might be TRBD1 (6 bases). The CDR3 loop spans 14 amino acids. In germline, CDR1 is MDHEN, CDR2 SYDVKM. V dropped 6 bases and J dropped 0 bases, with 9 bases sitting between them. The CDR3 region is CASRGAHSNQPQHF. Written as DNA, the CDR3 is TGTGCCAGCAGGGGGGCCCATAGCAATCAGCCCCAGCATTTT.

This clone was counted only a few times. The CDR3 DNA reads TGTGCCAGCAGTTTGGACAGGGCGGGCAATGAGCAGTTCTTC. Translating it yields CASSLDRAGNEQFF. This chain uses TRBV28 with TRBJ2-1; 8 bases agree with TRBD1. Trimming took 3 bases from V and 6 from J; bases not matched to a gene: 4. This CDR3 is 14 amino acids long. Germline CDR1 MDHEN, CDR2 SYDVKM. The entire variable domain, with the rest obtained from reference TRBV28 and TRBJ2-1, is as follows: DVKVTQSSRYLVKRTGEKVFLECVQDMDHENMFWYRQDPGLGLRLIYFSYDVKMKEKGDIPEGYSVSREKKERFSLILESASTNQTSMYLCASSLDRAGNEQFFGPGTRLTVL.

This rearrangement joins TRBV27 to TRBJ2-7, with D maybe TRBD1 (6 bases). Between the trimmed V and J ends, which lost 6 bases and 10 bases, there was a span of 22 bases. Germline V lookup: CDR1 MNHEY, CDR2 SMNVEV (reference sequence). This CDR3 has 14 residues. The chain's CDR3 is CASSPQGRLWGQYF. Written as DNA, the CDR3 is TGTGCCAGCAGCCCTCAGGGGCGCCTCTGGGGCCAGTACTTC.